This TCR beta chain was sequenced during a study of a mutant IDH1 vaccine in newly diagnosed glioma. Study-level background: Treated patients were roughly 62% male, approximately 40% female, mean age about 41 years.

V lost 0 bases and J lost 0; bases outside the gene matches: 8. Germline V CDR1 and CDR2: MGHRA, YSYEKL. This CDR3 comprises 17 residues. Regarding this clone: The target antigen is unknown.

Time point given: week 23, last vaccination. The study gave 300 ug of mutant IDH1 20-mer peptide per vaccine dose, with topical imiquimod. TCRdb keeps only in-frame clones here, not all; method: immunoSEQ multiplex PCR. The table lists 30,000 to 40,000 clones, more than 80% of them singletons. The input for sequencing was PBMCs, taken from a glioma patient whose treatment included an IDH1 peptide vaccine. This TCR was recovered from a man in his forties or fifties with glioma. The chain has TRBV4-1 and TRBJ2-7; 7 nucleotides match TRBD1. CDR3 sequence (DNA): TGCGCCAGCAGCCAAGAAGTCCGGACAGGCCGCTCCTACGAGCAGTACTTC. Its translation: CASSQEVRTGRSYEQYF.